The rows below give T cell receptor beta chains drawn from one sample of a study of blood T cell repertoires in COVID-19. Libraries were prepared by immunoSEQ multiplex PCR; TCRdb keeps only in-frame clonotypes and omits some of them. The sample has around 70,000 clones, 80% to 90% seen once; the top ten hold roughly 22%. The sequencing input was peripheral blood. The receptor source for this set is a woman between 70 and 85 years old with acute or convalescent COVID-19. Both conserved end residues are part of each CDR3. The D gene is left open where the match is weak. Size tells how often a clone was seen (once, few, many) or the class of an expanded clone, and some rows leave it out.

v_call	d_call	j_call	clone_size	cdr3_aa	cdr3_nt
TRBV10-3	.	TRBJ2-7	few	CAISEKGFEQYF	TGTGCCATCAGTGAGAAGGGGTTCGAGCAGTACTTC
TRBV28	TRBD2	TRBJ2-7	.	CASTHLAGGGEQYF	TGTGCCAGCACCCATCTAGCGGGAGGCGGCGAGCAGTACTTC
TRBV11-1	.	TRBJ1-2	.	CASSLNQGMVIF	TGTGCCAGCAGCTTAAATCAGGGGATGGTGATCTTC
TRBV14	TRBD1	TRBJ1-1	.	CASSRLGQGTTEAFF	TGTGCCAGCAGCCGTTTGGGACAGGGGACCACTGAAGCTTTCTTT
TRBV3-1/TRBV3-2	.	TRBJ1-2	many	CASSQDHRGAVNGYTF	TGTGCCAGCAGCCAAGATCACCGGGGGGCAGTAAATGGCTACACCTTC
TRBV28	.	TRBJ1-2	.	CASSWTPTNYGYTF	TGTGCCAGCAGCTGGACTCCTACTAACTATGGCTACACCTTC
TRBV28	TRBD2	TRBJ2-1	.	CASSSLAGVNEQFF	TGTGCCAGTTCCTCTTTAGCGGGAGTGAATGAGCAGTTCTTC
TRBV7-3	TRBD1	TRBJ1-1	.	CASSSRRTGNTEAFF	TGTGCCAGCAGCTCCCGGAGGACAGGGAACACTGAAGCTTTCTTT
TRBV6-4	.	TRBJ2-1	once	CASSGRGGPGGEQFF	TGTGCCAGCAGTGGAAGAGGAGGGCCAGGCGGAGAGCAGTTCTTC
TRBV5-6	TRBD1	TRBJ1-2	.	CASSLFGTEDYGYTF	TGTGCCAGCAGCTTATTCGGGACAGAAGACTATGGCTACACCTTC
TRBV7-9	.	TRBJ1-2	.	CASSLEQSYGYTF	TGTGCCAGCAGCTTAGAACAGAGCTATGGCTACACCTTC
TRBV7-9	TRBD1	TRBJ1-6	.	CASSLGQGFYNSPLHF	TGTGCCAGCAGCTTGGGACAGGGGTTCTATAATTCACCCCTCCACTTT
TRBV25-1	.	TRBJ2-5	.	CASSSAQYQETQYF	TGTGCCAGCAGTTCCGCACAGTACCAAGAGACCCAGTACTTC
TRBV9	TRBD1	TRBJ2-7	.	CASSAGQGVSEQYF	TGTGCCAGCAGCGCCGGACAGGGGGTCAGCGAGCAGTACTTC
TRBV5-4	TRBD2	TRBJ2-7	.	CASSLSGGTYEQYF	TGTGCCAGCAGCTTGAGCGGGGGGACCTACGAGCAGTACTTC
TRBV6-6	.	TRBJ1-5	.	CASSSGRTLSNQPQHF	TGTGCCAGCAGCTCCGGCCGGACACTTAGCAATCAGCCCCAGCATTTT
TRBV19	.	TRBJ1-6	.	CASSIGVGDSRNSPLHF	TGTGCCAGTAGTATAGGGGTCGGGGACTCGAGGAATTCACCCCTCCACTTT
TRBV7-3	TRBD2	TRBJ2-2	.	CASSLIAGGGELFF	TGTGCCAGCAGCCTAATAGCGGGAGGCGGGGAGCTGTTTTTT
TRBV7-6	.	TRBJ2-5	.	CASSAGLQGTQYF	TGTGCCAGCAGCGCAGGACTCCAAGGGACCCAGTACTTC
TRBV10-2	TRBD1	TRBJ1-2	.	CASASPRGYGYTF	TGCGCCAGCGCCTCACCCAGGGGGTATGGCTACACCTTC
TRBV28	.	TRBJ1-5	.	CASSLVLGESNQPQHF	TGTGCCAGCAGTTTAGTTCTGGGAGAGAGCAATCAGCCCCAGCATTTT
TRBV6-5	TRBD1	TRBJ1-2	.	CASTEGQGGNYGYTF	TGTGCCAGCACCGAAGGACAGGGAGGAAACTATGGCTACACCTTC
TRBV5-4	.	TRBJ1-2	.	CASSLDRGYGYTF	TGTGCCAGCAGCTTGGATAGGGGCTATGGCTACACCTTC
TRBV6-4	.	TRBJ1-2	.	CASSEPGYGYTF	TGTGCCAGCAGCGAACCAGGTTATGGCTACACCTTC
TRBV6-2/TRBV6-3	.	TRBJ1-2	.	CASSYSGSSRRGYTF	TGTGCCAGCAGTTACTCCGGGAGCTCGCGACGGGGCTACACCTTC
TRBV9	TRBD2	TRBJ2-1	.	CASSFSGSSYNEQFF	TGTGCCAGCAGCTTCAGCGGGAGTTCCTACAATGAGCAGTTCTTC
TRBV19	TRBD1	TRBJ1-2	.	CASTPTGDYGYTF	TGTGCCAGTACCCCGACAGGGGACTATGGCTACACCTTC
TRBV5-4	.	TRBJ1-2	once	CASSLGGRDYGYTF	TGTGCCAGCAGCTTGGGGGGGCGCGACTATGGCTACACCTTC
TRBV5-1	TRBD1	TRBJ2-1	.	CASAQGLQDLGSSWFF	TGCGCCAGCGCACAGGGGTTACAGGATCTGGGCAGTTCTTGGTTCTTC
TRBV3-1/TRBV3-2	.	TRBJ1-1	.	CASSLQGAEAFF	TGTGCCAGCAGCCTACAGGGAGCTGAAGCTTTCTTT
TRBV5-6	.	TRBJ1-2	.	CASSFDLRTSNYGYTF	TGTGCCAGCAGCTTTGATCTACGGACTTCTAACTATGGCTACACCTTC
TRBV7-2	.	TRBJ1-5	once	CASSSQGSNNQPQHF	TGTGCCAGCAGCTCCCAGGGCAGCAACAATCAGCCCCAGCATTTT
TRBV30	TRBD2	TRBJ2-1	.	CAWSSGLAGGDEQFF	TGTGCCTGGAGCTCGGGACTAGCGGGAGGAGATGAGCAGTTCTTC
TRBV19	TRBD2	TRBJ2-5	.	CASSTSRSGSGSQETQYF	TGTGCCAGTAGTACCAGCAGGAGCGGGAGTGGCTCCCAAGAGACCCAGTACTTC
TRBV7-8	TRBD2	TRBJ2-3	few	CASSPRTSGRDTQYF	TGTGCCAGCAGCCCAAGGACTAGCGGGAGGGATACGCAGTATTTT
TRBV19	TRBD1	TRBJ1-6	.	CASSPGQGSSPLHF	TGTGCCAGTAGTCCGGGACAGGGATCCTCACCCCTCCACTTT
TRBV30	.	TRBJ1-3	.	CAWKLQGGNTIYF	TGTGCCTGGAAACTGCAGGGTGGAAACACCATATATTTT
TRBV6-1	.	TRBJ2-7	few	CASSEFGRASYEQYF	TGTGCCAGCAGTGAATTCGGCAGGGCTTCCTACGAGCAGTACTTC
TRBV27	.	TRBJ1-6	once	CASRAGVYNSPLHF	TGTGCCAGCAGGGCAGGGGTTTATAATTCACCCCTCCACTTT
TRBV6-6	TRBD2	TRBJ2-3	.	CASSGRREGFGDTQYF	TGTGCCAGCAGCGGACGGCGGGAGGGCTTTGGAGATACGCAGTATTTT
TRBV7-2	TRBD1	TRBJ1-4	once	CASSLGAGGGEKLFF	TGTGCCAGCAGCTTAGGAGCAGGGGGAGGTGAAAAACTGTTTTTT
TRBV28	TRBD1	TRBJ2-5	.	CASTHGQGLLGTQYF	TGTGCCAGCACCCACGGACAGGGGCTACTTGGGACCCAGTACTTC
TRBV15	TRBD1	TRBJ2-2	.	CATSRDRGADGELFF	TGTGCCACCAGCAGGGACAGGGGCGCGGACGGGGAGCTGTTTTTT
TRBV12-1	.	TRBJ2-1	few	CASSFAGGPPSSLKGNEQFF	TGTGCCAGCAGCTTTGCGGGAGGGCCCCCAAGCAGCTTGAAGGGCAATGAGCAGTTCTTC
TRBV5-1	.	TRBJ1-3	.	CASSKTGITGNTIYF	TGCGCCAGCAGCAAAACCGGGATAACAGGAAACACCATATATTTT
TRBV7-9	.	TRBJ2-5	.	CAGGETQYF	TGTGCCGGGGGGGAGACCCAGTACTTC
TRBV9	.	TRBJ1-3	.	CASSPRTPSGNTIYF	TGTGCCAGCAGCCCCCGGACACCCAGTGGAAACACCATATATTTT
TRBV5-1	.	TRBJ1-3	.	CASHPISGNTIYF	TGCGCCAGCCACCCTATCTCTGGAAACACCATATATTTT
TRBV3-1/TRBV3-2	.	TRBJ2-7	.	CASSHPWATYEQYF	TGTGCCAGCAGCCACCCTTGGGCCACCTACGAGCAGTACTTC